The 31 T cell receptor beta chains presented below share a single source sample, sequenced in a study of blood T cell repertoires in COVID-19. Repertoires were generated with immunoSEQ multiplex PCR, while TCRdb's copy carries only in-frame clones and drops some. Here the sample spans around 250,000 clones, approximately 83% being singletons. The sample comprised PBMCs or T cells enriched from blood (not recorded which). These TCRs come from a woman aged 45-65 years who had recovered from COVID-19.

This chain joins TRBV19 and TRBJ1-5; 7 nucleotides agree with TRBD1. Germline lookup yields CDR1 LNHDA and CDR2 SQIVND (reference sequence). The length of the CDR3 is 15 residues. V trimming: 0 bases; J trimming: 3 bases; junction bases outside the gene matches: 2. The chain's CDR3 is CASSIDRGNNQPQHF. The CDR3 DNA follows: TGTGCCAGTAGTATAGACAGGGGGAACAATCAGCCCCAGCATTTT.

The CDR3 loop is CASSYPRTSGSPEQFF. In nucleotides, the CDR3 is TGTGCCAGCAGTTATCCGAGGACTAGCGGGAGTCCTGAGCAGTTCTTC. V is TRBV6-2 or TRBV6-3 and J is TRBJ2-1; 13 positions match TRBD2. Per germline, CDR1 MNHEY and CDR2 SVGEGT. The J segment lost 9 bases and the V segment lost 3 bases, leaving 8 bases of the junction unmatched. The CDR3 totals 16 residues.

This clone was observed a few times. The genes are TRBV5-6 and TRBJ1-6; D unclear. Between the trimmed V and J ends, which lost 0 bases and 7 bases, there was a span of 8 bases. The CDR3 runs to 14 residues. Germline V lookup: CDR1 SGHDT, CDR2 YYEEEE. The CDR3 is CASSLVQPNSPLHF. Here the CDR3 DNA reads TGTGCCAGCAGCTTGGTACAGCCGAATTCACCCCTCCACTTT.

The rearrangement uses TRBV9 and TRBJ2-3; weak D call: TRBD2 (5 bases). The germline CDR1 and CDR2 sequences are SGDLS and YYNGEE. The germline V and J ends were trimmed by 4 bases and 0 bases, with 15 bases remaining between them. CDR3 size: 16 residues. CDR3 region: CASSPRGSASTDTQYF. Written as DNA, the CDR3 is TGTGCCAGCAGCCCTCGGGGTAGCGCTAGCACAGATACGCAGTATTTT.

J is TRBJ2-3 and V is TRBV3-1 (or the pseudogene TRBV3-2); the match to TRBD2 covers 13 bases. J lost 3 bases, V lost 1 base, and 1 base had no gene match. From germline, CDR1 is LGHDT and CDR2 YNNKEL (reference sequence). The CDR3 length is 16 residues. The CDR3 is CASSQGGLAGTDTQYF. The DNA for the CDR3 is TGTGCCAGCAGCCAAGGGGGACTAGCGGGAACAGATACGCAGTATTTT.

The chain joins TRBV30 to TRBJ2-7, with 12 bases aligning to TRBD2. Germline-derived CDR1 and CDR2 are GTSNPN and SVGIG (reference sequence). V shed 1 base and J 9 bases; nucleotides not matched to a gene: 16. CDR3 length equals 17 residues. The CDR3 region is CAWSERGTSGLRGGQYF. The CDR3 DNA reads as TGTGCCTGGAGTGAACGTGGGACTAGCGGGCTCCGAGGGGGGCAGTACTTC.

The V gene is TRBV5-4, the J gene TRBJ1-1; tentatively, D is TRBD1 (6 bases). V was pared by 4 bases and J by 0 bases, with 13 bases between. The CDR3 is 15 amino acids. Looked up from germline, CDR1 is SGHNT and CDR2 is YYREEE (reference sequence). The CDR3, as DNA: TGTGCCAGCAGCAGGGGAACAGGGCTGAACACTGAAGCTTTCTTT. Protein product: CASSRGTGLNTEAFF.

The chain carries TRBV5-1 and TRBJ1-2; no clear D. CDR1 and CDR2 (germline): SGHRS, YFSETQ. Trimming removed 0 bases from V and 4 bases from J, with 7 bases in between. CDR3 size: 13 residues. CDR3 DNA sequence: TGCGCCAGCAGCTTGGTAGGGAGCTATGGCTACACCTTC. Translated, it gives CASSLVGSYGYTF. Based on the CDR3 plus reference TRBV5-1 and TRBJ1-2, the full variable domain is KAGVTQTPRYLIKTRGQQVTLSCSPISGHRSVSWYQQTPGQGLQFLFEYFSETQRNKGNFPGRFSGRQFSNSRSEMNVSTLELGDSALYLCASSLVGSYGYTFGSGTRLTVV.

The V call is TRBV27, the J call TRBJ2-7; no clear D gene. The CDR3 runs to 13 residues. Deletions cut 4 bases from V and 0 bases from J, with 7 bases between. CDR1 is MNHEY and CDR2 is SMNVEV in the germline V gene (reference sequence). As DNA, the CDR3 is TGTGCCAGCAGTTCCCGTTCCTCCTACGAGCAGTACTTC. Protein sequence: CASSSRSSYEQYF.

In DNA, the CDR3 is TGTGCCAGCATCACGGCAGGGAACACTGAAGCTTTCTTT. Translated, it gives CASITAGNTEAFF. This chain connects TRBV6-5 to TRBJ1-1, with D unclear. CDR1 and CDR2 from the germline V gene are MNHEY and SVGAGI. V was shortened by 7 bases and J by 1 base, with 10 bases between the two germline ends. CDR3 length equals 13 residues.

The rearrangement joins TRBV3-1 (or the pseudogene TRBV3-2) to TRBJ2-5, with 14 bases matching TRBD2. Germline values: CDR1 LGHDT, CDR2 YNNKEL (reference sequence). This CDR3 has 16 amino acids. V lost 4 bases to trimming and J lost 1 base; unmatched junction nucleotides: 2. The CDR3 is CASSPTSGRAQETQYF. The CDR3 region has the DNA TGTGCCAGCAGCCCGACTAGCGGGAGGGCCCAAGAGACCCAGTACTTC.

The chain has TRBV18 and TRBJ1-5; D gene unclear. The V end was cut by 5 bases, the J end by 2 bases, with 10 bases between. The germline V gene encodes CDR1 KGHSH and CDR2 LQKENI. The CDR3 is 14 amino acids. The CDR3 coding sequence is TGTGCCAGCTCATCCAGTCCCCGCAATCAGCCCCAGCATTTT. As protein: CASSSSPRNQPQHF.

The chain combines TRBV6-1 with TRBJ2-5; D is ambiguous. V gave up 1 base and J gave up 0 bases, with 9 bases separating them. CDR3 length equals 15 residues. Germline V gives CDR1 MNHNS, CDR2 SASEGT. CDR3 residues: CASSEGLGYQETQYF. The CDR3 DNA reads as TGTGCCAGCAGTGAAGGGCTAGGTTACCAAGAGACCCAGTACTTC.

Only a few counts were recorded for this clone. V is TRBV19 and J is TRBJ1-2; D uncertain. CDR1 LNHDA and CDR2 SQIVND come from the germline V gene (reference sequence). The CDR3 is 16 amino acids. V shed 3 bases and J shed 1 base, with 15 bases lying between them. The CDR3 DNA follows: TGTGCCAGTAGTATCCCCAGCGGGCGACGTAACTATGGCTACACCTTC. Amino acid sequence: CASSIPSGRRNYGYTF.

The CDR3 region is CASSSPDRPMEAFF. The DNA for the CDR3 is TGTGCCAGCAGTTCCCCCGACAGGCCCATGGAAGCTTTCTTT. The J gene is TRBJ1-1, the V gene TRBV2; maybe TRBD1 (6 bases). This CDR3 spans 14 amino acids. Germline V gene sequence: CDR1 SNHLY, CDR2 FYNNEI. The V gene lost 5 bases and the J gene lost 8 bases, with 18 bases spanning the gap.

This chain uses TRBV27 with TRBJ2-4; 12 bases match TRBD2. J was trimmed by 7 bases and V by 7 bases; bases with no gene match: 5. The CDR3 totals 14 residues. In germline, CDR1 is MNHEY, CDR2 SMNVEV (reference sequence). The CDR3 is CASKPLAGGNIQYF. CDR3 bases: TGTGCCAGCAAACCCCTAGCGGGAGGGAACATTCAGTACTTC.

The chain couples TRBV28 to TRBJ2-1, with 8 bases lining up with TRBD1. Per the germline V gene, CDR1 is MDHEN and CDR2 is SYDVKM. With V trimmed by 9 bases and J by 4 bases, 8 bases remained unmatched. The CDR3 is 14 amino acids. DNA of the CDR3: TGTGCCAGTAGGACCGGGACAGGATACAATGAGCAGTTCTTC. Translated: CASRTGTGYNEQFF.

The genes are TRBV7-2 and TRBJ2-1; 9 bases are shared with TRBD2. J was trimmed by 3 bases and V by 5 bases; bases with no gene match: 5. Per germline, CDR1 SGHTA and CDR2 FQGNSA. The length of the CDR3 is 15 residues. The CDR3 DNA is TGTGCCAGCAGCCCCCTAGCGGGACACTACAATGAGCAGTTCTTC. It codes for CASSPLAGHYNEQFF.

V is TRBV6-1 and J is TRBJ2-2; maybe TRBD2 (6 bases). CDR3 length: 18 amino acids. Germline V gene lookup returns CDR1 MNHNS and CDR2 SASEGT. The V and J ends lost 3 bases and 6 bases respectively, with 23 bases between them. The CDR3 here is CASSDWRGKGFLSGELFF. The CDR3 nucleotides are TGTGCCAGCAGTGACTGGAGGGGTAAGGGGTTTTTATCCGGGGAGCTGTTTTTT.

This chain links TRBV4-2 with TRBJ2-7; weak D call: TRBD2 (5 bases). The CDR3 spans 15 residues. The V gene's germline CDR1 is LGHNA and CDR2 YNFKEQ. V was cut by 3 bases and J by 1 base, with 13 bases left in between. The CDR3 sequence is CASSQEVTLSYEQYF. The CDR3 DNA follows: TGTGCCAGCAGCCAGGAGGTAACGCTATCCTACGAGCAGTACTTC.

The chain is built from TRBV20-1 and TRBJ2-1; 12 bases agree with TRBD2. The germline V gene has CDR1 DFQATT and CDR2 SNEGSKA (reference sequence). V lost 3 bases, J lost 1 base, and 4 bases stayed unmatched. The CDR3 sequence is 16 residues long. The CDR3 reads CSASFTSGRSYNEQFF. The CDR3, as DNA: TGCAGTGCTAGTTTTACTAGCGGGAGGTCCTACAATGAGCAGTTCTTC.

The rearrangement uses TRBV7-9 and TRBJ1-5, with 10 bases lining up with TRBD1. Per the germline V gene, CDR1 is SEHNR and CDR2 is FQNEAQ (reference sequence). The CDR3 is 14 amino acids. With 5 bases clipped from V and 6 bases from J, the junction kept 4 bases outside the gene matches. CDR3 DNA: TGTGCCAGCAGCCCGACAGGGGGCCTTCAGCCCCAGCATTTT. Protein: CASSPTGGLQPQHF.

This clone occurred once. The CDR3 DNA reads as TGTGCCAGCAGGTCTCAACGGACAGTCTTTGGCAATGAGCAGTTCTTC. It encodes CASRSQRTVFGNEQFF. The V gene is TRBV7-9, the J gene TRBJ2-1; a possible D gene is TRBD1 (6 bases). Germline V gives CDR1 SEHNR, CDR2 FQNEAQ (reference sequence). The ends were cut back, 6 bases at V and 6 bases at J, with 21 bases in the middle. The CDR3 has 16 residues.

This clone was observed a single time. The rearrangement links TRBV28 to TRBJ1-1, with D perhaps matching TRBD1 (6 bases). This CDR3 spans 14 amino acids. The V end lost 7 bases, the J end lost 5 bases, and 17 bases lay between the germline ends. CDR1 MDHEN and CDR2 SYDVKM come from the germline V gene. CDR3 in amino acids: CASIHYRDGTEAFF. DNA for the CDR3: TGTGCCAGCATCCACTACAGGGATGGTACTGAAGCTTTCTTT.

The table lists this clone with many counts. The rearrangement links TRBV24-1 to TRBJ2-7; TRBD2 aligns across 9 bases. The CDR3 sequence is 15 residues long. CDR1 and CDR2 (germline): KGHDR, SFDVKD. Trimming took 4 bases from V and 5 from J; bases not matched to a gene: 8. In DNA form, the CDR3 reads TGTGCCACCAGTGAGTCTAGCGGGAATATTAACGAGCAGTACTTC. Translating gives CATSESSGNINEQYF.

The V call is TRBV5-1, the J call TRBJ2-2; 13 bases align to TRBD2. V lost 4 bases, J lost 7 bases, and 7 bases stayed unmatched. Germline V gene sequence: CDR1 SGHRS, CDR2 YFSETQ. The CDR3 extends over 16 amino acids. CDR3 bases: TGCGCCAGCAGCGTTTGGACTAGCGGGAGAGGCGGGGAGCTGTTTTTT. Translating it yields CASSVWTSGRGGELFF.

For the CDR3, the DNA is TGCGCCAGCAGCTTGGGGGCAACAGGGCGAGGAACAAATTCACCCCTCCACTTT. It yields the protein CASSLGATGRGTNSPLHF. This rearrangement joins TRBV5-1 to TRBJ1-6, with D possibly TRBD1 on 6 matching bases. The CDR3 runs to 18 residues. CDR1 and CDR2 (germline): SGHRS, YFSETQ. Trimming removed 0 bases from V and 7 bases from J, with 20 bases in between.

The chain employs TRBV11-2 and TRBJ1-1; D not certain. The ends were cut back, 5 bases at V and 0 bases at J, with 10 bases in the middle. Germline loops: CDR1 SGHAT, CDR2 FQNNGV. The CDR3 is 14 amino acids. The CDR3 nucleotides are TGTGCCAGCAGCGTCCCAGGCATGAACACTGAAGCTTTCTTT. Its protein product is CASSVPGMNTEAFF.

This clone occurred once. The chain uses TRBV9 and TRBJ2-3, with D unclear. Trimming removed 2 bases from V and 3 bases from J, with 4 bases in between. This CDR3 region has 12 residues. CDR1 is SGDLS, CDR2 YYNGEE, per germline. The CDR3 loop is CASSVRTDTQYF. The CDR3 DNA reads as TGTGCCAGCAGCGTTCGTACAGATACGCAGTATTTT.

The chain combines TRBV27 with TRBJ1-6, with D perhaps TRBD1 (6 bases). Germline CDR1 and CDR2: MNHEY and SMNVEV (reference sequence). The CDR3 spans 15 residues. The V end lost 2 bases, the J end lost 10 bases, and 15 bases lay between the germline ends. The CDR3 loop is CASSLNRDGRSPLHF. In DNA form, the CDR3 reads TGTGCCAGCAGTTTAAACAGGGACGGAAGGTCACCCCTCCACTTT.

The chain couples TRBV14 to TRBJ1-2; 8 nucleotides align to TRBD1. Germline CDR1 reads SGHDN; CDR2 reads FVKESK. Germline trimming cut 0 bases from V and 3 bases from J; bases unmatched to any gene: 3. This CDR3 is 15 amino acids long. CDR3: CASSQEQGGYYGYTF. The CDR3 coding sequence is TGTGCCAGCAGCCAAGAACAGGGGGGGTACTATGGCTACACCTTC.